This section outlines one TCR beta chain sequence together with its context. This clone was detected only once. Its antigen is unknown. The record has no base qualities; no much larger clone is one base away. Each collaborating institution followed its own protocols to collect whole blood in K2EDTA tubes. For TCRbeta analysis, collaborator samples were shipped as frozen whole blood, as isolated PBMCs, or as DNA extracted from either sample type. This sample is part of a study of blood T cell repertoires in COVID-19 (dated by TCRdb to about 2020). About the full investigation: Collaborator samples came from the United States, Italy and Spain and covered acute and convalescent phases of COVID-19. A freely available public database, intended as a resource for researchers studying the immune response to SARS-CoV-2, is where the repertoires were released. Samples were obtained from the ongoing ImmuneRACE study (first 160 participants) and from some 1,300 subjects provided by 6 global collaborators. The prospective study material was composed of cDNA or gDNA derived from T cells, B-cell-depleted T cells, or PBMCs. Subjects who had been exposed to COVID-19, were actively infected with it, or had recovered from it provided the deeply sampled blood TCRbeta repertoires that made up the dataset. Where available, HLA class I and class II types were obtained from metadata supplied by the sample provider rather than from assay-based typing. Nearly every sample came with metadata listing a de-identified subject ID, COVID-19 status, age in years and sex. The research as a whole found: The amount of clinical and demographic metadata varied by source and participant and was provided uncurated.

The immunoSEQ Assay, a bias-controlled multiplex PCR, was used to amplify TCRbeta CDR3 regions from genomic DNA. Concerning the study's data processing: Within the assay, amplification of reference gene primers was used to estimate how many nucleated cells each sample contained. To quantify the absolute abundance of each unique TCRbeta CDR3 rearrangement, sequence reads were collapsed and filtered. For each sample, productive Simpson clonality was calculated by taking the square root of Simpson's diversity index across productive rearrangements. TCRdb mirrors the immuneACCESS table, restricted to in-frame sequences. Some clones are absent from its copies; in checked studies, under half trace to an unresolved V gene, and the reason for the others is unknown. For V, J and clone size, that table is used; D and trimming come from the DNA. Recorded for this sample are around 180,000 clones; approximately 88% of them occurred a single time. 3.5% to 4.5% of the sample comes from the top ten.

The CDR3 holds 15 amino acids from the cysteine to the phenylalanine. The only DNA kept is the CDR3, 45 bases in frame from the first base. V trim: 7 bases; J trim: 5 bases; unmatched bases: 11. CDR1 is given as MDHEN and CDR2 as SYDVKM, both from the germline V gene. The source material was peripheral blood. Recombination joined TRBV28 with TRBJ2-3, with 8 bases in between that match TRBD2. This TCR was sampled from a woman aged 25 to 39 with acute or convalescent COVID-19. The CDR3 region: CASTPGRVSGDTQYF. The DNA reads TGTGCCAGCACCCCCGGGAGGGTATCCGGAGATACGCAGTATTTT. When the CDR3 is completed using the reference TRBV28 and TRBJ2-3 genes on either side, the full variable domain is DVKVTQSSRYLVKRTGEKVFLECVQDMDHENMFWYRQDPGLGLRLIYFSYDVKMKEKGDIPEGYSVSREKKERFSLILESASTNQTSMYLCASTPGRVSGDTQYFGPGTRLTVL.